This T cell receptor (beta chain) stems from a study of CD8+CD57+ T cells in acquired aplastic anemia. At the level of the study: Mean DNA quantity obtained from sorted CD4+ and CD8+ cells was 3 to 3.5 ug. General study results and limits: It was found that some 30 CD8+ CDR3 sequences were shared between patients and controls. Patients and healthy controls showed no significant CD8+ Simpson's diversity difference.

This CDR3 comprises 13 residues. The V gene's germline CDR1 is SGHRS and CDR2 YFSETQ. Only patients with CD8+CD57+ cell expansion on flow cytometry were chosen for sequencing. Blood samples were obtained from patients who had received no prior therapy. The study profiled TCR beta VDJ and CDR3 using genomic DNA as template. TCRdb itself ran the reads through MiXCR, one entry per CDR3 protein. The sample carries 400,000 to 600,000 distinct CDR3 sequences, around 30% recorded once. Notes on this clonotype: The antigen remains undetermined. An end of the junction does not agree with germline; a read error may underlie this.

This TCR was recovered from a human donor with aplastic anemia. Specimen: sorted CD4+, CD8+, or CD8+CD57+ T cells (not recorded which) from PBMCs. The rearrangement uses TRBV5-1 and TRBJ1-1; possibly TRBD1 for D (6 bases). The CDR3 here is CANSSNLGQEAFF. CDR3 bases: TGCGCCAACAGCTCAAACCTCGGACAGGAAGCTTTCTTT.